The subject of this entry is one TCR beta chain. This clonotype is a singleton in its sample. Its target antigen remains unknown. Base qualities are missing; no much larger clone stands one base away. The entry originates in a study of blood T cells in healthy people across ages (dated by TCRdb to the mid-2010s). Notes on the research overall: Template switching captured roughly one uniquely barcoded TCR beta cDNA molecule per two T cells in model experiments. Using deep sequencing normalized with unique cDNA molecular identifiers, the study measured how TCR beta repertoire diversity changes with age. Donors of different ages were randomly distributed across sequencing lanes to avoid experimental bias. The study analyzed two additional independent replicas of 1 million unique cDNA reads from the same blood draw for two donors, one aged 18 to 29 and one aged 80 or older. The donors were split into four age groups: young (average 16 years), middle-aged (roughly 42), aged (more than 55) and long-lived (under 90). What the authors observed across the whole study: Because the CMV infection status of the donors was unknown, age-related changes in expanded clonotypes may potentially have been confounded. Compared with the aged group, the long-lived group had more naive CD4+ T cells, fewer expanded clones and increased TCR diversity, suggesting age selection. Estimates of total diversity based on one million sequenced T cells were considered lower bounds and underestimates. The percentage of naive T cells measured by flow cytometry correlated strongly with observed TCR beta diversity. Bulk unsorted PBMC profiling prevented conclusive comparison of naive and antigen-experienced compartments. Observed TCR beta diversity per million T cells fell roughly linearly with age, and a significant reduction was already apparent by age around 39.

The library relied on 5' RACE. The run used an Illumina HiSeq 2500. A second PCR of about 6 to 11 cycles was performed with a sample-barcoded 5' primer and a J-beta primer mix. A unique molecular identifier was introduced onto each TCR beta cDNA molecule by a template-switch 5' adaptor carrying 12 random nucleotides. Each sample yielded at least 3 million CDR3-containing paired-end reads. The Mint cDNA synthesis kit, primed by a TRBC-specific oligonucleotide, was used to synthesize first-strand cDNA from all RNA. Following uracil-DNA glycosylase treatment, a first 18-cycle PCR with universal primers M1SS and BC2_uni_R was performed on all cDNA. The original pipeline was this. For normalization, 1 million high-quality reads, each with a distinct molecular identifier, were randomly selected from each sample. Reads sharing molecular identifiers were discarded rather than binned into consensus sequences. CDR3 identification, clonotype clustering and error correction used MiTCR with a Q25 quality threshold and the strictest error-elimination algorithm. A nonparametric unseen species model with Euler transformation was used to estimate lower-bound total TCR beta diversity. Using fastp trimming at Q25 and MiXCR clonotype assembly, TCRdb reanalyzed the public sequencing data and kept in-frame beta chains. All rows with the same CDR3 protein become a single entry with the most common DNA and genes. The V and J calls were determined by TCRdb, not by the authors. Within this sample are roughly 830,000 distinct CDR3 sequences, with 55% to 65% of them counted one time only. The top ten constitute 28% of the sample.

The roughly 37 donors, aged about 6 to 95 years, were systemically healthy Caucasian individuals from Russia. Roughly 9.5 milliliters of peripheral blood were drawn from each donor into EDTA-treated Vacutainer tubes. Ficoll-Paque density-gradient centrifugation was used to isolate PBMCs, with at least 6.5 million per sample. Total RNA, at least 6 micrograms per sample, was extracted from PBMCs with Trizol reagent. Naive CD45RAhigh/CD27high T cell percentages were measured by flow cytometry on a PBMC aliquot from every donor. Per the germline V gene, MNHNS is the CDR1 and SASEGT is the CDR2. From the cysteine up to the phenylalanine, the CDR3 has a length of 16 residues. The only DNA kept is the CDR3, 48 bases in frame from the first base. Trimming at the junction amounts to 8 bases on V and 2 bases on J, and the germline ends lie 19 bases apart.

This receptor was identified in a man aged 25 to 45 in good health. Sequences were obtained from blood. This sequence uses TRBV6-1 and TRBJ1-5, with no confident D gene call. The DNA sequence is TGTGCCAGCCTATTTCTACAGTACCTGGGCAATCAGCCCCAGCATTTT. Translated, this gives CASLFLQYLGNQPQHF.